The 30 T cell receptor beta chains below all came from one sample that was sequenced in a study of graft-versus-host responses after intestinal transplantation (dated by TCRdb to the early 2020s). These receptors have no known antigen. This specimen's time point label, interpreted: cells obtained before transplantation from donor or recipient. Preparation of the library involved the immunoSEQ multiplex PCR assay. TCRdb took this table from immuneACCESS and kept in-frame rearrangements with V and J called. Such tables lack part of the clones; where checked against another copy, unresolved V genes explain under half of the gap, and the rest is unexplained. The sample table records more than 75,000 clones; around 90% of these occur just once. The biggest ten clones account for approximately 0.32% of the sample. Material: unstimulated CD4+ T cells sorted from spleen or lymph node cells, obtained before transplant. The receptors were sampled from a human donor who was the organ donor for an intestinal transplant.

With regard to this clone: This same CDR3 is encoded by further DNA sequences in the sample. The CDR3 DNA follows: TGTGCCAGCAGTCCGGGACTAAGCACAGATACGCAGTATTTT. Its protein is CASSPGLSTDTQYF. The rearrangement links TRBV6-4 to TRBJ2-3; the match to TRBD2 covers 7 bases. CDR1 and CDR2 (germline): MRHNA, SNTAGT. This CDR3 is 14 amino acids long. V shed 5 bases and J 0 bases; nucleotides not matched to a gene: 2.

The chain joins TRBV19 to TRBJ2-3; weak D call: TRBD1 (5 bases). Germline V gives CDR1 LNHDA, CDR2 SQIVND (reference sequence). V lost 6 bases and J lost 8, with 15 bases in between. This CDR3 has 13 amino acids. CDR3 sequence: CASRDTGPITQYF. The CDR3 coding sequence is TGTGCCAGTAGAGATACAGGTCCGATTACGCAGTATTTT.

The CDR3 protein is CASSLLPGGVYGYTF. The DNA of the CDR3 is TGTGCCAGCAGCTTGCTACCAGGGGGCGTCTATGGCTACACCTTC. The chain has TRBV5-6 and TRBJ1-2; 8 bases agree with TRBD1. The CDR3 runs 15 residues. The V segment lost 1 base and the J segment 4 bases; nucleotides outside the gene matches: 6. CDR1 and CDR2 from the germline V gene are SGHDT and YYEEEE.

V and J are TRBV14 and TRBJ1-4; D is unresolved. Trimming pared 2 bases from V and 6 bases from J, leaving 34 bases between. The germline V gene encodes CDR1 SGHDN and CDR2 FVKESK. The CDR3 is 22 amino acids. The CDR3: CASSQPEERTFRGPPGDEKLFF. CDR3 nucleotides: TGTGCCAGCAGCCAACCCGAGGAAAGGACTTTCAGAGGTCCCCCAGGCGATGAAAAACTGTTTTTT.

V usage is TRBV7-9 and J usage is TRBJ1-2; TRBD1 matches at 7 bases. The V segment lost 10 bases and the J segment 4 bases; nucleotides outside the gene matches: 21. The CDR3 has 17 residues. The germline V gene has CDR1 SEHNR and CDR2 FQNEAQ (reference sequence). The DNA for the CDR3 is TGTGCCACTACCCCCGGGGACAGAATCTTATTGGCCTATGGCTACACCTTC. Its translation is CATTPGDRILLAYGYTF.

J is TRBJ2-1 and V is TRBV28, with D unclear. The CDR3 sequence is 11 residues long. Germline CDR1 reads MDHEN; CDR2 reads SYDVKM. The V gene lost 6 bases and the J gene lost 3 bases, with 3 bases spanning the gap. Here the CDR3 reads CASSVYNEQFF. The CDR3 DNA follows: TGTGCCAGCAGCGTCTACAATGAGCAGTTCTTC.

CDR3 in DNA: TGCGCCAGCAGCTTGTTACTAGATACGCAGTATTTT. Its protein product is CASSLLLDTQYF. The rearrangement joins TRBV5-1 to TRBJ2-3; D uncertain. V was shortened by 1 base and J by 5 bases, with 5 bases between the two germline ends. The CDR3 length is 12 residues. The germline gives CDR1 SGHRS, CDR2 YFSETQ.

The genes are TRBV11-2 and TRBJ1-3; D is ambiguous. This CDR3 spans 13 amino acids. From germline, CDR1 is SGHAT and CDR2 FQNNGV. V was pared by 1 base and J by 2 bases, with 3 bases between. The CDR3 coding sequence is TGTGCCAGCAGCTTAGTTACTGGAAACACCATATATTTT. Translated, it gives CASSLVTGNTIYF. The variable domain in full, with the rest retrieved from reference TRBV11-2 and TRBJ1-3, is EAGVAQSPRYKIIEKRQSVAFWCNPISGHATLYWYQQILGQGPKLLIQFQNNGVVDDSQLPKDRFSAERLKGVDSTLKIQPAKLEDSAVYLCASSLVTGNTIYFGEGSWLTVV.

This chain joins TRBV19 and TRBJ2-3, with 14 nucleotides matching TRBD2. The CDR3 covers 16 residues. Trimming cost V 3 bases and J 8 bases; bases outside gene matches: 7. CDR1 is LNHDA and CDR2 is SQIVND in the germline V gene (reference sequence). The CDR3: CASSMPTSGGAGTQYF. CDR3 bases: TGTGCCAGTAGTATGCCGACTAGCGGGGGGGCCGGTACGCAGTATTTT.

J is TRBJ2-1 and V is TRBV4-1; possible D gene TRBD1, 6 bases. The CDR3 runs 14 residues. Trimming left V 1 base short and J 9 bases short, with 13 bases between. From germline, CDR1 is MGHRA and CDR2 YSYEKL. The CDR3 DNA sequence: TGCGCCAGCAGCCAAGTACAGGGTAGGGGTGAGCAGTTCTTC. Residues: CASSQVQGRGEQFF.

The chain employs TRBV18 and TRBJ2-1; D perhaps matches TRBD1 (6 bases). Trimming pared 1 base from V and 6 bases from J, leaving 10 bases between. The CDR3 runs 14 residues. Germline-derived CDR1 and CDR2 are KGHSH and LQKENI. CDR3 sequence reads: CASSPRTGPNEQFF. CDR3 in DNA: TGTGCCAGCTCACCACGTACAGGGCCCAATGAGCAGTTCTTC.

The CDR3 coding sequence is TGTGCCTGGAGTCCCGGACAGGGGAACAACAATGAGCAGTTCTTC. Translated: CAWSPGQGNNNEQFF. The gene calls are TRBV30 and TRBJ2-1; TRBD1 matches 9 bases. J lost 5 bases, V lost 2 bases, and 7 bases had no gene match. CDR3 length equals 15 residues. The germline CDR1 and CDR2 sequences are GTSNPN and SVGIG (reference sequence).

This clone was detected only once. The chain is built from TRBV28 and TRBJ1-2; no definite D call. CDR1 and CDR2 (germline): MDHEN, SYDVKM. The CDR3 is 12 amino acids. Trimming stripped 5 bases from V and 3 bases from J, with 7 bases between. The CDR3, as DNA: TGTGCCAGCAGTCCGAGCTACTATGGCTACACCTTC. This encodes CASSPSYYGYTF.

The V and J genes are TRBV6-4 and TRBJ2-3, with 7 bases aligning to TRBD2. The germline V gene has CDR1 MRHNA and CDR2 SNTAGT. This CDR3 has 15 amino acids. Losses at the gene ends were 0 bases for V and 4 bases for J; bases not matched to a gene: 4. The CDR3 coding sequence is TGTGCCAGCAGTGACTCTGAGCGGGGCTCAGATACGCAGTATTTT. Its translation: CASSDSERGSDTQYF.

The genes are TRBV5-1 and TRBJ2-1, with TRBD2 as a possible D gene (5 bases). V gave up 0 bases and J gave up 4 bases, with 11 bases separating them. Germline assignment: CDR1 SGHRS and CDR2 YFSETQ. The CDR3 runs to 15 residues. Here the CDR3 reads CASSLAASRYNEQFF. CDR3 nucleotides: TGCGCCAGCAGCTTGGCGGCTAGCAGATACAATGAGCAGTTCTTC.

The sample holds a few counts of this clone. This sequence joins TRBV30 and TRBJ1-3; D is undetermined. The CDR3 totals 14 residues. CDR1 GTSNPN and CDR2 SVGIG come from the germline V gene (reference sequence). CDR3 amino acids: CGGLGVNSGNTIYF. The CDR3 nucleotides are TGTGGTGGCCTTGGAGTGAACTCTGGAAACACCATATATTTT.

This sequence joins TRBV5-1 and TRBJ2-3; TRBD2 matches at 7 bases. V lost 2 bases and J lost 2; bases outside the gene matches: 11. The germline V gene encodes CDR1 SGHRS and CDR2 YFSETQ. The CDR3 is 17 amino acids. The CDR3 loop is CASSLSRLASSTDTQYF. DNA for the CDR3: TGCGCCAGCAGCTTATCTCGACTAGCATCTTCCACAGATACGCAGTATTTT.

CDR3 region: CAWSVWRETQYF. CDR3 in DNA: TGTGCCTGGAGTGTTTGGAGGGAGACCCAGTACTTC. The chain joins TRBV30 to TRBJ2-5; weak D call: TRBD2 (5 bases). Trimming stripped 0 bases from V and 5 bases from J, with 7 bases between. CDR3 length: 12 residues. Germline CDR1 and CDR2: GTSNPN and SVGIG (reference sequence).

The rearrangement uses TRBV28 and TRBJ1-5; TRBD1 matches 7 bases. Germline values: CDR1 MDHEN, CDR2 SYDVKM. After removal of 5 bases from V and 4 bases from J, the junction contained 5 bases not matched to a gene. The CDR3 has 14 amino acids. The CDR3 coding sequence is TGTGCCAGCAGTACAGGGGCGCGTAATCAGCCCCAGCATTTT. Amino acids: CASSTGARNQPQHF.

The chain combines TRBV19 with TRBJ2-3; 8 bases match TRBD1. Germline CDR1 is LNHDA and CDR2 is SQIVND (reference sequence). This CDR3 is built from 14 residues. With V trimmed by 4 bases and J by 5 bases, 5 bases remained unmatched. For the CDR3, the DNA is TGTGCCAGTAGTAGGGGGACAGGCGGAGATACGCAGTATTTT. Protein product: CASSRGTGGDTQYF.

This chain connects TRBV6-5 to TRBJ2-1, with a weak D call TRBD1 (7 bases). V was cut by 7 bases and J by 4 bases, with 17 bases left in between. The germline V gene encodes CDR1 MNHEY and CDR2 SVGAGI. The CDR3 is 15 residues long. CDR3 bases: TGTGCCAGCAACAGACGCGGGACAGAGTACAATGAGCAGTTCTTC. This sequence encodes CASNRRGTEYNEQFF.

The rearrangement links TRBV7-9 to TRBJ1-1, with D possibly being TRBD1 (5 bases). This CDR3 comprises 14 residues. Germline lookup yields CDR1 SEHNR and CDR2 FQNEAQ (reference sequence). V lost 3 bases to trimming and J lost 1 base, with 9 bases between them. The CDR3: CASSFMGGNTEAFF. The CDR3 region has the DNA TGTGCCAGCAGCTTTATGGGGGGGAACACTGAAGCTTTCTTT.

CDR3 DNA: TGTGCCAGCACCAGGACAGGGGAGGGTAATTCACCCCTCCACTTT. It is translated as CASTRTGEGNSPLHF. V and J are TRBV27 and TRBJ1-6; 9 bases fit TRBD1. Germline lookup yields CDR1 MNHEY and CDR2 SMNVEV (reference sequence). This CDR3 spans 15 amino acids. V was clipped by 7 bases and J by 6 bases; unmatched bases: 7.

The chain carries TRBV18 and TRBJ1-3; TRBD1 might be the D (5 bases). Germline values: CDR1 KGHSH, CDR2 LQKENI. CDR3 length equals 14 residues. Trimming removed 6 bases from V and 2 bases from J, with 11 bases in between. Here the CDR3 DNA reads TGTGCCAGCTCGCAGGGTTTTACTGGAAACACCATATATTTT. The encoded protein is CASSQGFTGNTIYF. The entire variable domain, with the rest obtained from reference TRBV18 and TRBJ1-3, is as follows: NAGVMQNPRHLVRRRGQEARLRCSPMKGHSHVYWYRQLPEEGLKFMVYLQKENIIDESGMPKERFSAEFPKEGPSILRIQQVVRGDSAAYFCASSQGFTGNTIYFGEGSWLTVV.

This sequence joins TRBV10-2 and TRBJ2-7, with D uncertain. This CDR3 comprises 12 residues. V lost 8 bases, J lost 4 bases, and 12 bases lay in between. Per the germline V gene, CDR1 is WSHSY and CDR2 is SAAADI. CDR3 DNA: TGCGCCAGCGGCCAAGCTAGATACGAGCAGTACTTC. This encodes CASGQARYEQYF.

A single count supports this clone. CDR3 sequence: CSVRGGSNEQYF. The CDR3 DNA is TGCAGCGTTCGTGGGGGGTCTAACGAGCAGTACTTC. V gene TRBV29-1 combines with J gene TRBJ2-7; perhaps TRBD2 as D (6 bases). V was cut by 5 bases and J by 5 bases, with 13 bases left in between. Germline V CDR1 and CDR2: SQVTM, ANQGSEA. The CDR3 sequence is 12 residues long.

The chain recombines TRBV7-3 with TRBJ1-2; D gene ambiguous. The length of the CDR3 is 15 residues. V dropped 6 bases and J dropped 0 bases, with 14 bases sitting between them. Germline lookup yields CDR1 SGHTA and CDR2 FQGTGA. CDR3 protein: CASSPPGKTNYGYTF. As DNA, the CDR3 is TGTGCCAGCAGTCCGCCGGGAAAAACTAACTATGGCTACACCTTC.

The chain is built from TRBV12-5 and TRBJ1-4; maybe TRBD1 (5 bases). Germline lookup yields CDR1 LGHNT and CDR2 FRNRAP. CDR3 length: 16 amino acids. V was cut by 5 bases and J by 5 bases, with 18 bases left in between. Written as DNA, the CDR3 is TGTGCTAGTGGTCACAACGTGGGGCAGAGCAATGAAAAACTGTTTTTT. Amino acid sequence: CASGHNVGQSNEKLFF.

This chain joins TRBV28 and TRBJ1-2; D is unclear. This CDR3 has 14 amino acids. Trimming stripped 5 bases from V and 7 bases from J, with 17 bases between. Germline loops: CDR1 MDHEN, CDR2 SYDVKM. The CDR3 DNA is TGTGCCAGCAGTCTAGCTGTTTGGAAGGGTGGCTACACCTTC. It codes for CASSLAVWKGGYTF.

The chain uses TRBV2 and TRBJ2-7; 9 bases are shared with TRBD1. Germline trimming cut 7 bases from V and 3 bases from J; bases unmatched to any gene: 10. Looked up from germline, CDR1 is SNHLY and CDR2 is FYNNEI. This CDR3 region has 15 residues. In nucleotides, the CDR3 is TGTGCCAGCAAAAAAGACCCGGGACAGGGCTACGAGCAGTACTTC. Translating gives CASKKDPGQGYEQYF.